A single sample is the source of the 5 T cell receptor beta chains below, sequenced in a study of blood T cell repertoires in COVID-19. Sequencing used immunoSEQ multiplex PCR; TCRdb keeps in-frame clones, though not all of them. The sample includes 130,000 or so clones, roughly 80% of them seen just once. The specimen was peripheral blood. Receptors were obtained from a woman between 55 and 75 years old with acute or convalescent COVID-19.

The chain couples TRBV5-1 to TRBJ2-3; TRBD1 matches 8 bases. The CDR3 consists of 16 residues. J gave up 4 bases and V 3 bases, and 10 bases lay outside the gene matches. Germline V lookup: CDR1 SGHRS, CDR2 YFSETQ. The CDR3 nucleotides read TGCGCCAGCAGCTATGACGGGACAGGCGAATCAGATACGCAGTATTTT. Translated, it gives CASSYDGTGESDTQYF.

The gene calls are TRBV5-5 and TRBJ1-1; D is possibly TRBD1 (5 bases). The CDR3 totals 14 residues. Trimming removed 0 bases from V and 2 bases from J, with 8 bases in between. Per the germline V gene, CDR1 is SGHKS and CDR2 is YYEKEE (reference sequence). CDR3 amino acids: CASSLAGTNTEAFF. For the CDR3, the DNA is TGTGCCAGCAGCTTGGCAGGGACTAACACTGAAGCTTTCTTT. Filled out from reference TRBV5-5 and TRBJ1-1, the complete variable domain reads DAGVTQSPTHLIKTRGQQVTLRCSPISGHKSVSWYQQVLGQGPQFIFQYYEKEERGRGNFPDRFSARQFPNYSSELNVNALLLGDSALYLCASSLAGTNTEAFFGQGTRLTVV.

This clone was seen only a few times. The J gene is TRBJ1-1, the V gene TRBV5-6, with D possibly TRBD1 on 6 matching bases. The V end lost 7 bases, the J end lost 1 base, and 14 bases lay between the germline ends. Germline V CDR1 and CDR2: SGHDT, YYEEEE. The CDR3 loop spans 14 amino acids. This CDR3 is CASRGGPGNTEAFF. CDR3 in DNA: TGTGCCAGCCGGGGGGGCCCCGGGAACACTGAAGCTTTCTTT.

The CDR3 DNA sequence: TGTGCCAGCAGCTTAACTTCCGGAGGAATTTCACCCCTCCACTTT. Translated, it gives CASSLTSGGISPLHF. The chain links TRBV7-3 to TRBJ1-6; D gene uncertain. The germline V and J ends were trimmed by 0 bases and 9 bases, with 12 bases remaining between them. The CDR3 has 15 residues. Per germline, CDR1 SGHTA and CDR2 FQGTGA. Full variable domain (rest looked up from reference TRBV7-3 and TRBJ1-6): GAGVSQTPSNKVTEKGKYVELRCDPISGHTALYWYRQSLGQGPEFLIYFQGTGAADDSGLPNDRFFAVRPEGSVSTLKIQRTERGDSAVYLCASSLTSGGISPLHFGNGTRLTVT.

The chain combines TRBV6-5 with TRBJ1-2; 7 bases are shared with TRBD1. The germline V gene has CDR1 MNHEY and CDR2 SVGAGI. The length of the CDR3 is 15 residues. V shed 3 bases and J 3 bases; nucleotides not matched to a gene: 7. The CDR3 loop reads CASSYTGATDYGYTF. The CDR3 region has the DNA TGTGCCAGCAGTTATACAGGGGCGACAGACTATGGCTACACCTTC.